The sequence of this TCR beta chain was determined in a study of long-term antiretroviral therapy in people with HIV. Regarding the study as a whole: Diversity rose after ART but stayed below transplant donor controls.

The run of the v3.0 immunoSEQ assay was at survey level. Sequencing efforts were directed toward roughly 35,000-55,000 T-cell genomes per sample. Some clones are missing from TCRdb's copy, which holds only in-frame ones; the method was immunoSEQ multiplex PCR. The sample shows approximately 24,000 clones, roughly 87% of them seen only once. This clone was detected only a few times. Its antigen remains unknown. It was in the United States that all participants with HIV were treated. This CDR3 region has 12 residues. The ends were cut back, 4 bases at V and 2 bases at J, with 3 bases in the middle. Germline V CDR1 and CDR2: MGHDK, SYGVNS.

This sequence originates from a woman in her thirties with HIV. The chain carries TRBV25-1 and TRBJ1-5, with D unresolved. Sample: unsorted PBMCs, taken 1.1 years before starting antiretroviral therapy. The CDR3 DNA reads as TGTGCCAGCAGTGGAGGCAATCAGCCCCAGCATTTT. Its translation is CASSGGNQPQHF.